This entry is about one TCR beta chain. The sample comes from a study of blood T cell repertoires in COVID-19. Whole-study context: The United States, Italy and Spain were the sources of the acute and convalescent COVID-19 samples. The cDNA or gDNA used as material had been derived from T cells, B-cell-depleted T cells, or PBMCs.

The CDR3 spans 16 residues. Per germline, CDR1 LGHDT and CDR2 YNNKEL (reference sequence). Trimming removed 0 bases from V and 7 bases from J; junction bases left unmatched: 2. Original processing notes: Reference gene primer amplification yielded estimated nucleated cell counts. Profiled with immunoSEQ multiplex PCR; TCRdb holds only in-frame clones, not every one. V, J and clone size are taken as reported in that table, and D and trimming were inferred from the DNA itself. Here the sample spans 110,000 or so clones, approximately 90% being singletons. This chain connects TRBV3-1 (or the pseudogene TRBV3-2) to TRBJ2-1, with 14 bases fitting TRBD2. The sample taken for sequencing was peripheral blood. This TCR came from a woman in her 70s who had recovered from COVID-19. CDR3 protein: CASSQDRLAGGNEQFF. CDR3 in DNA: TGTGCCAGCAGCCAAGATCGACTAGCGGGAGGGAATGAGCAGTTCTTC.